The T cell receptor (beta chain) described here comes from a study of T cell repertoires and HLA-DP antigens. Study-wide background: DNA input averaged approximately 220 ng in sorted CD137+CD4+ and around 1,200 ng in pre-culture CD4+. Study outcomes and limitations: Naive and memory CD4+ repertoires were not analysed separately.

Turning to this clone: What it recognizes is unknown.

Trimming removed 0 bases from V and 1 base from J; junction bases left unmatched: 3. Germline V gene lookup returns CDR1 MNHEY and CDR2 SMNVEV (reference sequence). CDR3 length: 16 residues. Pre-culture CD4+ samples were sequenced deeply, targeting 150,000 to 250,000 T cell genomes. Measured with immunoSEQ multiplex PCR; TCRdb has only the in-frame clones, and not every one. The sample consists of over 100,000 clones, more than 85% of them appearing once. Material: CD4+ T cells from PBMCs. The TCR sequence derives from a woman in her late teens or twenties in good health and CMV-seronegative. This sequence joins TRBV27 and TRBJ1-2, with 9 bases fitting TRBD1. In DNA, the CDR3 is TGTGCCAGCAGTTTATCTAAGACAGGGGGTAACTATGGCTACACCTTC. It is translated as CASSLSKTGGNYGYTF.